This paragraph covers one TCR beta chain sequence. Measured with immunoSEQ multiplex PCR; TCRdb has only the in-frame clones, and not every one. This table has tens of thousands of clones, about 70% appearing once. This CDR3 is built from 14 residues. Germline CDR1 is SGHDT and CDR2 is YYEEEE. Trimming pared 0 bases from V and 4 bases from J, leaving 8 bases between. The data originate from a study of cytotoxic CD8 clonotypes in ibrutinib-treated CLL. Across the study: In all, approximately ten patients were relapsed/refractory, some 14 were treatment-naive and around 17 were IGHV unmutated. The taking of response samples occurred after a median roughly 12 months of treatment, with a range of 6 to 36.

Sequencing used PBMCs, obtained after 24 months of ibrutinib treatment. The sequence came from a human donor with chronic lymphocytic leukemia. The chain recombines TRBV5-6 with TRBJ1-3, with D unclear. CDR3 amino acids: CASSLGGRGNTIYF. The CDR3 bases are TGTGCCAGCAGCTTGGGTGGCAGAGGAAACACCATATATTTT.